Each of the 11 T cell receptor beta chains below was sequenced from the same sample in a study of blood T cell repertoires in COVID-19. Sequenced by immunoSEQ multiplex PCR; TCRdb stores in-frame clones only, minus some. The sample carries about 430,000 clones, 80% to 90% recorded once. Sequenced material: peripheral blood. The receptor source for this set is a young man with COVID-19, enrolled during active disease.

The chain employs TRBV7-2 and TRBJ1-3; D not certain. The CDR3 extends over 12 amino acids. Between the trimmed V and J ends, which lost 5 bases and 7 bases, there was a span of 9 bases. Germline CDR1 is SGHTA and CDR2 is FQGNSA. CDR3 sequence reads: CASSVGWNTIYF. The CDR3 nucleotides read TGTGCCAGCAGCGTCGGTTGGAACACCATATATTTT.

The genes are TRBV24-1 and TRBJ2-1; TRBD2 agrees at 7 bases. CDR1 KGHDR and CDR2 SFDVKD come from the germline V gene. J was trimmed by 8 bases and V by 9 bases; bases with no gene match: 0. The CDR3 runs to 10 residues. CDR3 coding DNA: TGTGCCACCGGGGGGGATGAGCAGTTCTTC. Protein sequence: CATGGDEQFF.

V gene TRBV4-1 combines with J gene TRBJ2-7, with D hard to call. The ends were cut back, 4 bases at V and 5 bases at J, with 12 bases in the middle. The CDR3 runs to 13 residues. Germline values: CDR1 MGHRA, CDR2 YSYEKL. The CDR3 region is CASSPQSRDEQYF. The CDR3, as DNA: TGCGCCAGCAGCCCCCAGTCCCGGGACGAGCAGTACTTC.

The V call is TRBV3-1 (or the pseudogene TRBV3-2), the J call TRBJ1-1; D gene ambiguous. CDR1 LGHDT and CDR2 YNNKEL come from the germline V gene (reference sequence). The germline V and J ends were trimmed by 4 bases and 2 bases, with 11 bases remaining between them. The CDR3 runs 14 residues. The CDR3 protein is CASSPPNSNTEAFF. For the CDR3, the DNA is TGTGCCAGCAGCCCCCCGAACAGCAACACTGAAGCTTTCTTT.

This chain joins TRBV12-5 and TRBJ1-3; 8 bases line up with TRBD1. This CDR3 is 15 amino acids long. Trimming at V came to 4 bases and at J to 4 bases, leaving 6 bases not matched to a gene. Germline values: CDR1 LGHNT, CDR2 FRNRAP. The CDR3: CASGSDRGTGNTIYF. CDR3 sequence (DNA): TGTGCTAGTGGTTCAGACAGGGGAACCGGAAACACCATATATTTT.

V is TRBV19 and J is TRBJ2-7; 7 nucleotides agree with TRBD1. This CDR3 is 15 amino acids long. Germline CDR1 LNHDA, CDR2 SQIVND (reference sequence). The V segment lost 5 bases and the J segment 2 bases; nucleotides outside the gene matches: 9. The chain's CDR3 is CASSSQGGSTYEQYF. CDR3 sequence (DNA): TGTGCCAGTAGTTCACAAGGGGGCAGTACCTACGAGCAGTACTTC.

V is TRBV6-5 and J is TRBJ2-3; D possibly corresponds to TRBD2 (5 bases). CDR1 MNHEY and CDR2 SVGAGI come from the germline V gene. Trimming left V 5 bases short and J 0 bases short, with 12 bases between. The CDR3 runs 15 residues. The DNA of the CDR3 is TGTGCCAGCAGTCCCCGAGGGCCTAGCACAGATACGCAGTATTTT. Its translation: CASSPRGPSTDTQYF.

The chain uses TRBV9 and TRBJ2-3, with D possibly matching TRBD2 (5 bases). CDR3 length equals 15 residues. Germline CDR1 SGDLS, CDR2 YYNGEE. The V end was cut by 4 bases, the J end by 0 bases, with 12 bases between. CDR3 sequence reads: CASSRRLQSTDTQYF. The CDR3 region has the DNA TGTGCCAGCAGCAGGAGGCTCCAAAGCACAGATACGCAGTATTTT.

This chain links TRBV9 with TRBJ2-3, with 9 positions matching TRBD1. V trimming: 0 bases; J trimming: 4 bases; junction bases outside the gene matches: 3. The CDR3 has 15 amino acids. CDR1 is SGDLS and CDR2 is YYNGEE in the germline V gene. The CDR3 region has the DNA TGTGCCAGCAGCGTAGAGTGGACAGGGGCAGATACGCAGTATTTT. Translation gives CASSVEWTGADTQYF. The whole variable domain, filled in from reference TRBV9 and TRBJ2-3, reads DSGVTQTPKHLITATGQRVTLRCSPRSGDLSVYWYQQSLDQGLQFLIQYYNGEERAKGNILERFSAQQFPDLHSELNLSSLELGDSALYFCASSVEWTGADTQYFGPGTRLTVL.

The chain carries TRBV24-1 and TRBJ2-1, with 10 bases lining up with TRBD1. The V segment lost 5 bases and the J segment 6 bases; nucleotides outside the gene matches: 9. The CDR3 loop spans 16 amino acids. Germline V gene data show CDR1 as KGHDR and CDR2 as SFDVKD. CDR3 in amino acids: CATSAPDRGPSNEQFF. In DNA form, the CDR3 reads TGTGCCACCAGTGCACCCGACAGGGGGCCCAGCAATGAGCAGTTCTTC.

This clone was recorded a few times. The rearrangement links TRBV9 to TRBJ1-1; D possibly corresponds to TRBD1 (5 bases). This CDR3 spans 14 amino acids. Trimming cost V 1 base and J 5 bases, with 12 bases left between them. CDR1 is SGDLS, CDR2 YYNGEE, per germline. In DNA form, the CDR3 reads TGTGCCAGCAGCGTATCCGAAAGGGGTACTGAAGCTTTCTTT. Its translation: CASSVSERGTEAFF.